This entry lists 14 T cell receptor beta chains sequenced from one sample in a study of post-analysis software for immune sequencing data. Findings and caveats of the study: TRBV5-6, TRBV5-1 and TRBV20-1 were among four to six TRBV segments more frequent in patients than controls.

The antigens these receptors bind are not known. Unique molecular identifiers were built into the TCR beta cDNA libraries. MiXCR was run by TCRdb on the PCR reads, yielding one entry per CDR3 protein. Of roughly 540,000 distinct CDR3 sequences listed, around 36% are singletons. The material sequenced was blood. All receptors come from a girl aged 2-17 years with multiple sclerosis.

This chain uses TRBV20-1 with TRBJ2-1, with TRBD2 matching 14 bases. The CDR3 spans 16 residues. Trimming at V came to 4 bases and at J to 8 bases, leaving 10 bases not matched to a gene. CDR1 is DFQATT and CDR2 is SNEGSKA in the germline V gene (reference sequence). Here the CDR3 DNA reads TGCAGTGCTATTAGGACTAGCGGGGGGCCTAGGTATGAGCAGTTCTTC. It codes for CSAIRTSGGPRYEQFF.

This clonotype turned up a few times. The chain recombines TRBV10-3 with TRBJ2-7, with D uncertain. Germline V gives CDR1 ENHRY, CDR2 SYGVKD. Trimming removed 5 bases from V and 3 bases from J, with 8 bases in between. CDR3 length: 12 residues. The CDR3 here is CAISSTVYEQYF. CDR3 in DNA: TGTGCCATCAGTAGTACTGTCTACGAGCAGTACTTC.

Concerning this clonotype: One end of the junction fails to match germline, which may point to a read error. The chain carries TRBV12-3 or TRBV12-4 and TRBJ2-7; tentatively, D is TRBD1 (5 bases). The length of the CDR3 is 13 residues. In DNA, the CDR3 is TGTGCCAGCAGTCTCCCAAACAGGTACGAGCGGTACTTC. This translates into CASSLPNRYERYF.

The V gene is TRBV7-9, the J gene TRBJ2-3; a possible D gene is TRBD1 (5 bases). The CDR3 is 12 residues long. Per the germline V gene, CDR1 is SEHNR and CDR2 is FQNEAQ (reference sequence). V was trimmed by 8 bases and J by 5 bases, leaving 11 bases between them. CDR3 residues: CASGAALDTQYF. CDR3 nucleotide sequence: TGTGCCAGCGGGGCAGCTCTAGATACGCAGTATTTT.

The table lists this clonotype with a few counts. The chain is built from TRBV6-5 and TRBJ2-3, with TRBD2 matching 7 bases. CDR1 MNHEY and CDR2 SVGAGI come from the germline V gene. CDR3 length equals 15 residues. The trim removed 4 bases at V and 1 base at J, leaving 5 bases unmatched. In DNA form, the CDR3 reads TGTGCCAGCAGTTCGGAGCGGGGCCGCACAGATACGCAGTATTTT. Its translation: CASSSERGRTDTQYF.

This clonotype was counted only a few times. The V call is TRBV12-3 or TRBV12-4, the J call TRBJ2-3; possible D gene TRBD1, 6 bases. The CDR3 spans 14 residues. V lost 3 bases to trimming and J lost 6 bases, with 13 bases between them. The CDR3 DNA reads as TGTGCCAGCAGTTTCGGGACACTAGGTGATACGCAGTATTTT. Translated: CASSFGTLGDTQYF.

This chain uses TRBV4-1 with TRBJ2-5, with TRBD2 as a possible D gene (5 bases). CDR1 is MGHRA and CDR2 is YSYEKL in the germline V gene. V was pared by 0 bases and J by 4 bases, with 15 bases between. The CDR3 has 16 amino acids. CDR3: CASSQEGGRSSETQYF. For the CDR3, the DNA is TGCGCCAGCAGCCAAGAAGGAGGCAGGAGTTCAGAGACCCAGTACTTC.

The gene calls are TRBV20-1 and TRBJ1-2, with D possibly being TRBD1 (6 bases). Trimming stripped 6 bases from V and 3 bases from J, with 11 bases between. This CDR3 contains 12 residues. Germline values: CDR1 DFQATT, CDR2 SNEGSKA (reference sequence). CDR3 amino acids: CSASGGDYGYTF. CDR3 nucleotide sequence: TGCAGTGCCTCGGGGGGCGACTATGGCTACACCTTC.

The chain is built from TRBV20-1 and TRBJ1-1; D is ambiguous. From germline, CDR1 is DFQATT and CDR2 SNEGSKA (reference sequence). Trimming stripped 2 bases from V and 1 base from J, with 5 bases between. The CDR3 extends over 12 amino acids. The CDR3, as DNA: TGCAGTGCTAGACCGCCGAACACTGAAGCTTTCTTT. Encoded protein: CSARPPNTEAFF.

The CDR3 nucleotides read TGCGCCAGCAGCCAACCGGGACTTGTTAATGAGCAGTTCTTC. It yields the protein CASSQPGLVNEQFF. The chain is built from TRBV5-1 and TRBJ2-1, with D maybe TRBD2 (6 bases). This CDR3 has 14 residues. CDR1 SGHRS and CDR2 YFSETQ come from the germline V gene. Trimming pared 4 bases from V and 7 bases from J, leaving 15 bases between.

The chain couples TRBV20-1 to TRBJ2-3; no reliable D call. CDR3 length equals 17 residues. Germline V gene sequence: CDR1 DFQATT, CDR2 SNEGSKA (reference sequence). Trimming removed 2 bases from V and 0 bases from J, with 18 bases in between. The CDR3 protein is CSARQATLYTSTDTQYF. The CDR3 DNA is TGCAGTGCTAGACAGGCAACCTTATACACTAGCACAGATACGCAGTATTTT.

The gene calls are TRBV5-5 and TRBJ2-1, with D possibly being TRBD1 or TRBD2 (5 bases each). This CDR3 has 16 residues. V was clipped by 0 bases and J by 4 bases, with 14 bases between them. Germline CDR1 reads SGHKS; CDR2 reads YYEKEE (reference sequence). The CDR3 here is CASSLAGGTVYNEQFF. CDR3 coding DNA: TGTGCCAGCAGCTTGGCTGGGGGAACGGTTTACAATGAGCAGTTCTTC.

This clonotype has just a few counts. V is TRBV27 and J is TRBJ2-7, with D hard to call. The CDR3 has 13 amino acids. In germline, CDR1 is MNHEY, CDR2 SMNVEV (reference sequence). Trimming cost V 0 bases and J 1 base, with 4 bases left between them. Written as DNA, the CDR3 is TGTGCCAGCAGTTTATCTAAATCCTACGAGCAGTACTTC. It codes for CASSLSKSYEQYF.

The rearrangement links TRBV27 to TRBJ1-2; weak D call: TRBD1 (5 bases). The CDR3 totals 13 residues. The germline V gene encodes CDR1 MNHEY and CDR2 SMNVEV (reference sequence). V was clipped by 4 bases and J by 7 bases, with 13 bases between them. The CDR3 coding sequence is TGTGCCAGCAGTTCCTTTGACAGCCTTGGCTACACCTTC. It is translated as CASSSFDSLGYTF.